Described below is a single T cell receptor beta chain sequence and its context. Looked up from germline, CDR1 is SEHNR and CDR2 is FQNEAQ (reference sequence). The CDR3 spans 14 residues. V gave up 5 bases and J gave up 9 bases, with 20 bases separating them. Each CDR3 protein gets one entry after TCRdb re-called the 5' RACE reads with MiXCR. The sample lists roughly 110,000 distinct CDR3 sequences, 15% to 20% occurring once. The data belong to a study of T-cell memory formation after mild COVID-19. This sequence joins TRBV7-9 and TRBJ2-7, with a possible D match to TRBD1 (6 bases). The origin of this receptor is an adult woman who had mild COVID-19 (a few samples of this study predate the infection). Cell type and time point are not known. The sample taken for sequencing was PBMCs or a T cell subset sorted from them (not recorded which). CDR3 DNA: TGTGCCAGCAGCCCACCGGGACACGGCCCGATGCAGTACTTC. It translates to CASSPPGHGPMQYF.